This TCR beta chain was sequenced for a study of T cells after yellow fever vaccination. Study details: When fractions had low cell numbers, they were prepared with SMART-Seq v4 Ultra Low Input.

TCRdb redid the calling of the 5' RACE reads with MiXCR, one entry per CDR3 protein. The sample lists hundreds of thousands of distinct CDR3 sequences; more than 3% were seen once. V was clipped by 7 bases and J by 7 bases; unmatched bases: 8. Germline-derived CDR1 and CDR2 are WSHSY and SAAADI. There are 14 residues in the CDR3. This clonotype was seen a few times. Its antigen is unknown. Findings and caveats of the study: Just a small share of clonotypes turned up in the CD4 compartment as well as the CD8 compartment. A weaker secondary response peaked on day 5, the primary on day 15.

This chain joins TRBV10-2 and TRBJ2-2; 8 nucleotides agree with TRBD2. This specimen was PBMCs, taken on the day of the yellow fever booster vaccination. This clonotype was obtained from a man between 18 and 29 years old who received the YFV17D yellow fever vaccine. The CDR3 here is CASNQRGPDGELFF. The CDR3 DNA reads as TGCGCCAGCAACCAGCGGGGGCCAGACGGGGAGCTGTTTTTT.